This T cell receptor beta chain came from a study of blood T cell repertoires in COVID-19. Generated by immunoSEQ multiplex PCR, the TCRdb table keeps only in-frame clones and is missing some. This table holds more than 350,000 clones, roughly 90% found once. In germline, CDR1 is MDHEN, CDR2 SYDVKM. There are 16 residues in the CDR3. J was trimmed by 5 bases and V by 6 bases; bases with no gene match: 9. The sample taken for sequencing was peripheral blood. The TCR originated in a woman in her 30s with COVID-19, enrolled during active disease. This chain connects TRBV28 to TRBJ1-4; the match to TRBD1 covers 10 bases. This chain's CDR3 is CASSERQGARNEKLFF. The CDR3 DNA is TGTGCCAGCAGCGAAAGACAGGGGGCGAGGAATGAAAAACTGTTTTTT.